One and the same sample provided the 32 T cell receptor beta chains below, sequenced in a study of T cells in Graves' hyperthyroidism and ophthalmopathy. RNA transcripts provided the source from which TCR beta CDR3 regions were amplified. Initially, a first-round RT-PCR of the TCR CDR3 employed the HTBI primer set. TCRdb re-called the multiplex PCR reads through MiXCR, storing one row per CDR3 protein. The table lists under 350,000 distinct CDR3 sequences, roughly a fifth of them singletons. The sample consisted of blood. The source is a woman between 45 and 60 years old with Graves' hyperthyroidism.

This clonotype was found many times. V is TRBV11-2 and J is TRBJ2-2; unclear D gene. Germline CDR1 and CDR2: SGHAT and FQNNGV. This CDR3 comprises 16 residues. Trimming left V 5 bases short and J 0 bases short, with 13 bases between. CDR3 sequence reads: CASSPAWPTNTGELFF. The DNA for the CDR3 is TGTGCCAGCAGCCCCGCCTGGCCCACGAACACCGGGGAGCTGTTTTTT.

This clonotype was counted at least ten times. This chain joins TRBV28 and TRBJ1-2; 8 bases fit TRBD1. J was trimmed by 5 bases and V by 6 bases; bases with no gene match: 11. The germline CDR1 and CDR2 sequences are MDHEN and SYDVKM. This CDR3 has 15 residues. CDR3 DNA: TGTGCCAGCAGCGTCCCCGGACAGGGCGGATATGGCTACACCTTC. Translation: CASSVPGQGGYGYTF.

On this clonotype itself: The final CDR3 position lacks the conserved phenylalanine or tryptophan, pointing to a likely read error. This chain uses TRBV5-4 with TRBJ1-2, with 11 bases identical to TRBD1. The CDR3 spans 15 residues. Germline CDR1 SGHNT, CDR2 YYREEE (reference sequence). The V gene end was trimmed by 2 bases and the J gene end by 5 bases; junction bases not matched to a gene: 5. For the CDR3, the DNA is TGTGCCAGCAGCTTTCAGGGACAGGGGGATTATGGCTACACCTCC. Its translation: CASSFQGQGDYGYTS.

In DNA, the CDR3 is TGTGCCACCAGTGATGCCGGTCCCGCCCACTACAATGAGCAGTTCTTC. It encodes CATSDAGPAHYNEQFF. The chain couples TRBV24-1 to TRBJ2-1; D remains ambiguous. V lost 3 bases to trimming and J lost 3 bases, with 14 bases between them. This CDR3 is built from 16 residues. Per the germline V gene, CDR1 is KGHDR and CDR2 is SFDVKD.

This clonotype was recorded at least ten times. The CDR3 DNA reads as TGTGCCAGCAGTAAGCAGGGGCCATCCTACGAGCAGTACTTC. It encodes CASSKQGPSYEQYF. The chain joins TRBV28 to TRBJ2-7; a weak D match, TRBD1 (6 bases). This CDR3 spans 14 amino acids. V dropped 5 bases and J dropped 1 base, with 12 bases sitting between them. Germline CDR1 MDHEN, CDR2 SYDVKM.

This clonotype was observed at least ten times. The chain couples TRBV18 to TRBJ2-5; perhaps TRBD2 as D (5 bases). There are 12 residues in the CDR3. Trimming left V 2 bases short and J 7 bases short, with 8 bases between. Germline assignment: CDR1 KGHSH and CDR2 LQKENI. The CDR3 loop reads CASSPDGGTQYF. CDR3 nucleotide sequence: TGTGCCAGCTCACCAGACGGAGGGACCCAGTACTTC.

The J gene is TRBJ1-2, the V gene TRBV2, with D possibly being TRBD1 (6 bases). CDR1 is SNHLY and CDR2 is FYNNEI in the germline V gene. This CDR3 contains 15 residues. The ends were cut back, 0 bases at V and 4 bases at J, with 12 bases in the middle. The DNA for the CDR3 is TGTGCCAGCAGTGAAGCGCTTCAAGGGGGCTATGGCTACACCTTC. This encodes CASSEALQGGYGYTF.

This clonotype appeared many times. The chain links TRBV5-6 to TRBJ2-1; perhaps TRBD1 as D (5 bases). V dropped 6 bases and J dropped 4 bases, with 11 bases sitting between them. This CDR3 region has 13 residues. The germline V gene encodes CDR1 SGHDT and CDR2 YYEEEE. Written as DNA, the CDR3 is TGTGCCAGCATAGGGAAGGGGTACAATGAGCAGTTCTTC. It yields the protein CASIGKGYNEQFF.

As concerns this clonotype: A much larger clone lies a single base off, so this may be a read error. The V and J genes are TRBV18 and TRBJ2-7; 11 nucleotides align to TRBD1. Germline V lookup: CDR1 KGHSH, CDR2 LQKENI. The CDR3 loop spans 16 amino acids. The CDR3 DNA follows: TGTGCCAGCCCACCGTACACCGGGACAGGGGGGCGCGAGCAGTACTTC. Residues: CASPPYTGTGGREQYF.

This chain connects TRBV3-1 to TRBJ2-3, with 9 positions matching TRBD2. Germline V gene data show CDR1 as LGHDT and CDR2 as YNNKEL (reference sequence). The V and J ends lost 5 bases and 2 bases, in that order; junction bases with no gene match: 8. This CDR3 comprises 16 residues. This CDR3 is CASSYRLAAYTDTQYF. CDR3 DNA: TGTGCCAGCAGCTACCGACTAGCGGCATACACAGATACGCAGTATTTT.

V usage is TRBV12-3 or TRBV12-4 and J usage is TRBJ2-7; D is unresolved. Trimming left V 6 bases short and J 3 bases short, with 6 bases between. CDR3 length: 11 amino acids. The CDR3 bases are TGTGCCAGCAGACGAGACTACGAGCAGTACTTC. Its translation: CASRRDYEQYF.

This clonotype was counted many times. The V and J genes are TRBV6-1 and TRBJ2-1, with D perhaps TRBD2 (7 bases). The CDR3 is made up of 17 amino acids. Germline V gene data show CDR1 as MNHNS and CDR2 as SASEGT. Trimming stripped 5 bases from V and 3 bases from J, with 20 bases between. DNA for the CDR3: TGTGCCAGCAGTAAAGATCCAAAGCGGGACATCTACAATGAGCAGTTCTTC. It is translated as CASSKDPKRDIYNEQFF.

The chain combines TRBV30 with TRBJ2-3, with TRBD1 matching 10 bases. V trimming: 3 bases; J trimming: 2 bases; junction bases outside the gene matches: 8. Germline loops: CDR1 GTSNPN, CDR2 SVGIG (reference sequence). The CDR3 sequence is 16 residues long. For the CDR3, the DNA is TGTGCCTGGAGAGACCCCGGGACAGGGGACACAGATACGCAGTATTTT. Encoded protein: CAWRDPGTGDTDTQYF.

This clonotype was counted ten times or more. J is TRBJ2-5 and V is TRBV5-1; 9 bases align to TRBD2. Trimming cost V 0 bases and J 4 bases; bases outside gene matches: 4. CDR1 is SGHRS, CDR2 YFSETQ, per germline. CDR3 length: 15 amino acids. CDR3 region: CASSLDPSGVETQYF. CDR3 DNA: TGCGCCAGCAGCTTGGACCCTAGCGGGGTAGAGACCCAGTACTTC.

This clonotype was detected many times. The chain links TRBV2 to TRBJ1-3; D is ambiguous. Trimming stripped 7 bases from V and 1 base from J, with 8 bases between. The germline CDR1 and CDR2 sequences are SNHLY and FYNNEI. CDR3 size: 13 residues. CDR3 amino acids: CASNSGSGNTIYF. CDR3 DNA sequence: TGTGCCAGCAATTCAGGTTCTGGAAACACCATATATTTT.

The rearrangement links TRBV3-1 to TRBJ2-3; D ambiguous. The CDR3 spans 11 residues. Germline CDR1 and CDR2: LGHDT and YNNKEL (reference sequence). V shed 4 bases and J shed 7 bases, with 6 bases lying between them. DNA for the CDR3: TGTGCCAGCAGCCTAGGGTATACGCAGTATTTT. Protein: CASSLGYTQYF.

As regards this clonotype: A much bigger clone sits one base away, suggesting this may be a read error. The V call is TRBV10-3, the J call TRBJ2-7, with D perhaps matching TRBD1 (6 bases). Germline loops: CDR1 ENHRY, CDR2 SYGVKD. The V end was cut by 3 bases, the J end by 2 bases, with 8 bases between. CDR3 size: 13 residues. In nucleotides, the CDR3 is TGTGCCATCAGTGAAGCAGGGGCCTACGAGCAGTACTTC. Its translation is CAISEAGAYEQYF.

This clonotype was recorded at least ten times. The chain couples TRBV24-1 to TRBJ1-1; 7 positions agree with TRBD1. The J segment lost 1 base and the V segment lost 3 bases, leaving 4 bases of the junction unmatched. The CDR3 is 15 amino acids. Germline V gene data show CDR1 as KGHDR and CDR2 as SFDVKD. CDR3 nucleotides: TGTGCCACCAGTGATACCCGACAGGGGAACACTGAAGCTTTCTTT. The encoded protein is CATSDTRQGNTEAFF.

This clonotype was observed many times. The chain couples TRBV29-1 to TRBJ1-1; the match to TRBD1 covers 7 bases. Unmatched junction bases numbered 8, after V lost 4 bases and J lost 0 bases. The CDR3 is 15 residues long. Germline CDR1 SQVTM, CDR2 ANQGSEA. This CDR3 reads CSVGLGTVMNTEAFF. CDR3 nucleotides: TGCAGCGTTGGATTAGGGACAGTCATGAACACTGAAGCTTTCTTT.

The CDR3 loop is CASYGQPPSQHF. In DNA form, the CDR3 reads TGTGCCAGCTACGGACAGCCCCCGTCCCAGCATTTT. V and J are TRBV6-1 and TRBJ1-5, with TRBD1 as a possible D gene (6 bases). Germline lookup yields CDR1 MNHNS and CDR2 SASEGT. V lost 8 bases, J lost 11 bases, and 16 bases lay in between. The CDR3 covers 12 residues.

This chain joins TRBV2 and TRBJ2-2, with 8 positions matching TRBD1. The junction had 8 bases not matched to a gene; V was cut back by 8 bases and J by 6 bases. Germline values: CDR1 SNHLY, CDR2 FYNNEI. This CDR3 has 14 amino acids. CDR3 coding DNA: TGTGCCAGCTCGGGACAGGAAAGAGCCGGGGAGCTGTTTTTT. This encodes CASSGQERAGELFF.

The chain has TRBV20-1 and TRBJ1-3; D ambiguous. This CDR3 spans 11 amino acids. The germline V and J ends were trimmed by 6 bases and 2 bases, with 5 bases remaining between them. CDR1 is DFQATT, CDR2 SNEGSKA, per germline (reference sequence). The CDR3 here is CSAITGNTIYF. As DNA, the CDR3 is TGCAGTGCCATAACTGGAAACACCATATATTTT.

This clonotype was counted between two and nine times. The chain links TRBV7-3 to TRBJ1-1; D is uncertain. Germline V gene lookup returns CDR1 SGHTA and CDR2 FQGTGA. V gave up 8 bases and J gave up 0 bases, with 10 bases separating them. CDR3 length: 13 residues. In nucleotides, the CDR3 is TGTGCCAGCGCCCGGGAAATGAACACTGAAGCTTTCTTT. Encoded protein: CASAREMNTEAFF.

This clonotype has ten or more counts. The CDR3 nucleotides read TGCGCCAGCAGCTTGGCTAGCGGGAGTTCTGAGCAGTTCTTC. Translation: CASSLASGSSEQFF. The rearrangement uses TRBV5-1 and TRBJ2-1; 10 nucleotides align to TRBD2. The CDR3 has 14 amino acids. The germline CDR1 and CDR2 sequences are SGHRS and YFSETQ. V trimming: 0 bases; J trimming: 9 bases; junction bases outside the gene matches: 3. The whole variable domain, remainder taken from reference TRBV5-1 and TRBJ2-1, is KAGVTQTPRYLIKTRGQQVTLSCSPISGHRSVSWYQQTPGQGLQFLFEYFSETQRNKGNFPGRFSGRQFSNSRSEMNVSTLELGDSALYLCASSLASGSSEQFFGPGTRLTVL.

This chain connects TRBV5-1 to TRBJ2-1; 9 positions match TRBD2. Germline CDR1 reads SGHRS; CDR2 reads YFSETQ. The CDR3 extends over 15 amino acids. V lost 1 base to trimming and J lost 8 bases; unmatched junction nucleotides: 7. The CDR3: CASSLSSGSRDEQFF. Here the CDR3 DNA reads TGCGCCAGCAGCTTGAGTAGCGGGAGTAGGGATGAGCAGTTCTTC.

CDR3 protein: CASSLVAAGVRDTQYF. The CDR3 coding sequence is TGTGCCAGCAGTTTAGTTGCTGCGGGAGTCAGAGATACGCAGTATTTT. The J gene is TRBJ2-3, the V gene TRBV27, with 7 nucleotides matching TRBD2. The CDR3 covers 16 residues. Germline-derived CDR1 and CDR2 are MNHEY and SMNVEV (reference sequence). Trimming took 2 bases from V and 5 from J; bases not matched to a gene: 10.

The chain combines TRBV7-9 with TRBJ1-2; 7 nucleotides agree with TRBD1. CDR1 is SEHNR, CDR2 FQNEAQ, per germline (reference sequence). V shed 0 bases and J 5 bases; nucleotides not matched to a gene: 9. The CDR3 totals 16 residues. The CDR3 bases are TGTGCCAGCAGCTTAGCGCCGGGCAGGGGGGAATATGGCTACACCTTC. Amino acid sequence: CASSLAPGRGEYGYTF.

The chain joins TRBV6-9 to TRBJ1-1; D is perhaps TRBD1 (5 bases). Looked up from germline, CDR1 is MNHGY and CDR2 is SVAAGI. Trimming pared 1 base from V and 0 bases from J, leaving 12 bases between. This CDR3 spans 16 amino acids. The CDR3 loop is CASSYLTGTMNTEAFF. The CDR3 bases are TGTGCCAGCAGTTATTTAACCGGGACCATGAACACTGAAGCTTTCTTT.

In its sample, this clonotype was seen a few times. The chain employs TRBV5-8 and TRBJ1-1, with 9 positions matching TRBD1. The length of the CDR3 is 14 residues. Germline lookup yields CDR1 SGHTS and CDR2 YDEGEE. The V and J ends lost 4 bases and 4 bases, in that order; junction bases with no gene match: 5. CDR3 region: CASSAGQGITEAFF. The CDR3 DNA follows: TGTGCCAGCAGCGCGGGACAGGGAATCACTGAAGCTTTCTTT.

This clonotype turned up a few times. The V and J genes are TRBV28 and TRBJ2-1; 10 positions match TRBD1. Trimming removed 6 bases from V and 2 bases from J; junction bases left unmatched: 7. CDR3 length: 16 residues. Germline CDR1 and CDR2: MDHEN and SYDVKM. CDR3 sequence (DNA): TGTGCCAGCAGATACAAGACAGGGGGCGCCTACAATGAGCAGTTCTTC. It is translated as CASRYKTGGAYNEQFF.

This clonotype has ten or more counts. This chain connects TRBV11-3 to TRBJ2-7; either TRBD1 or TRBD2 may supply D (5 bases each). The CDR3 is 14 residues long. Trimming pared 1 base from V and 5 bases from J, leaving 12 bases between. CDR1 and CDR2 (germline): SGHNT, YENEEA. The CDR3 here is CASSLGGTQHEQYF. In DNA, the CDR3 is TGTGCCAGCAGCTTAGGTGGGACCCAGCACGAGCAGTACTTC.

The sample holds many counts of this clonotype. The chain recombines TRBV20-1 with TRBJ1-2; maybe TRBD1 (5 bases). Germline CDR1 is DFQATT and CDR2 is SNEGSKA (reference sequence). V was cut by 5 bases and J by 3 bases, with 13 bases left in between. The CDR3 extends over 13 amino acids. The CDR3 sequence: CSADSDRDYGYTF. CDR3 in DNA: TGCAGTGCTGATTCCGACAGAGACTATGGCTACACCTTC.